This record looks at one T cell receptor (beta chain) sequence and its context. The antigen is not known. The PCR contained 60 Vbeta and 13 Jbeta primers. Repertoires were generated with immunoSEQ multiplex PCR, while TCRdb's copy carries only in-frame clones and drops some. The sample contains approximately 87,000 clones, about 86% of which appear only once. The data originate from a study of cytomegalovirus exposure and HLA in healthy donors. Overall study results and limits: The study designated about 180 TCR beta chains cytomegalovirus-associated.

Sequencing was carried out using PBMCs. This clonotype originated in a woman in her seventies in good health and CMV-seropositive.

The CDR3 DNA sequence: TGTGCCAGCTCACCACCGTCAGTAGCGGGGGAGCAGTACTTC. It specifies CASSPPSVAGEQYF. The V call is TRBV18, the J call TRBJ2-7; the match to TRBD2 covers 8 bases. CDR3 size: 14 residues. Per germline, CDR1 KGHSH and CDR2 LQKENI. After removal of 0 bases from V and 7 bases from J, the junction contained 5 bases not matched to a gene. The full variable domain, completed using reference TRBV18 and TRBJ2-7, is NAGVMQNPRHLVRRRGQEARLRCSPMKGHSHVYWYRQLPEEGLKFMVYLQKENIIDESGMPKERFSAEFPKEGPSILRIQQVVRGDSAAYFCASSPPSVAGEQYFGPGTRLTVT.